This is a list of T cell receptor beta chains from one sample in a study of T cells in Graves' hyperthyroidism and ophthalmopathy. TCRdb passed the multiplex PCR reads through MiXCR, listing each CDR3 protein once. The sample records around 300,000 distinct CDR3 sequences, more than 10% being singletons. Sequences were obtained from blood. The receptors were gathered from a woman aged 30 to 39 with Graves' hyperthyroidism that later progressed to Graves' ophthalmopathy. Each CDR3 is given with its conserved first and last residue. The order of the fields is D gene, J gene, clone size, V gene, CDR3 protein, CDR3 DNA. A D gene is named only where the DNA matches it firmly. Only part of the rows carry a size: once, few, many, or a class if the clone is expanded.

NA,TRBJ2-5,few,TRBV10-3,CAIKGLLQETQYF,TGTGCCATCAAGGGACTGTTACAAGAGACCCAGTACTTC
TRBD2,TRBJ2-4,NA,TRBV19,CASSGRAKSNIQYF,TGTGCCAGTAGCGGGAGGGCCAAGTCGAACATTCAGTACTTC
TRBD2,TRBJ2-7,NA,TRBV5-1,CASSLGVAGFDEQYF,TGCGCCAGCAGCTTGGGAGTAGCGGGCTTCGACGAGCAGTACTTC
NA,TRBJ1-6,few,TRBV30,CAWSVFRGTWDNSPLHF,TGTGCCTGGAGTGTGTTCAGGGGCACTTGGGATAATTCACCCCTCCACTTT
TRBD1,TRBJ1-3,many,TRBV2,CASSGTGGTSGNTIYF,TGTGCCAGCAGCGGGACAGGGGGTACCTCTGGAAACACCATATATTTT
NA,TRBJ2-7,many,TRBV20-1,CSASAGWEAYEQYF,TGCAGTGCTAGTGCAGGGTGGGAGGCTTACGAGCAGTACTTC
NA,TRBJ2-1,many,TRBV12-3/TRBV12-4,CASTGGNEQFF,TGTGCCAGCACGGGTGGGAATGAGCAGTTCTTC
NA,TRBJ1-5,many,TRBV12-3/TRBV12-4,CASRDGGNQPQHF,TGTGCCAGCAGGGACGGGGGCAATCAGCCCCAGCATTTT
TRBD1,TRBJ2-7,many,TRBV27,CASLAGGRYEQYF,TGTGCCAGCTTGGCAGGGGGCCGCTACGAGCAGTACTTC
NA,TRBJ2-7,NA,TRBV5-1,CASSLVTGGYEQYF,TGCGCCAGCAGCTTGGTGACCGGGGGTTACGAGCAGTACTTC
NA,TRBJ2-1,NA,TRBV11-2,CASSLVRGSEQFF,TGTGCCAGCAGCTTGGTCCGTGGGAGCGAGCAGTTCTTC
TRBD1,TRBJ1-2,few,TRBV7-4,CASSLCGTENRGDYGYTF,TGTGCCAGCAGCTTATGTGGGACAGAAAATCGAGGGGACTATGGCTACACCTTC
NA,TRBJ1-3,many,TRBV30,CAWSVQRDSGNTIYF,TGTGCCTGGAGTGTACAGCGGGACTCTGGAAACACCATATATTTT
NA,TRBJ1-3,NA,TRBV20-1,CSVATPGNTIYF,TGCAGTGTCGCGACCCCTGGAAACACCATATATTTT
NA,TRBJ2-2,NA,TRBV7-3,CASSADNTNTGELFF,TGTGCCAGCAGCGCCGACAACACGAACACCGGGGAGCTGTTTTTT
NA,TRBJ2-7,NA,TRBV15,CATSTPSAQGRGHEQYF,TGTGCCACCAGCACCCCTTCTGCGCAAGGGCGGGGCCACGAGCAGTACTTC
NA,TRBJ2-1,many,TRBV4-1,CASSHVLTDEQFF,TGCGCCAGCAGCCACGTACTGACCGATGAGCAGTTCTTC
TRBD2,TRBJ2-1,many,TRBV7-2,CASSFPGLAGGSTYNEQFF,TGTGCCAGCAGTTTCCCGGGACTAGCGGGAGGCTCTACCTACAATGAGCAGTTCTTC
TRBD2,TRBJ2-2,many,TRBV13,CASSLFSEPGLAGDLNTGELFF,TGTGCCAGCAGCTTATTTTCCGAACCGGGACTAGCGGGAGACTTGAACACCGGGGAGCTGTTTTTT
TRBD2,TRBJ2-1,many,TRBV13,CASSSLSGTMFF,TGTGCCAGCAGCTCCCTAAGCGGGACTATGTTCTTC
TRBD1,TRBJ1-6,many,TRBV11-2,CASSPHNPGTGANSPLHF,TGTGCCAGCAGCCCACACAACCCAGGGACAGGGGCTAATTCACCCCTCCACTTT
NA,TRBJ2-6,NA,TRBV7-6,CASSFGVGRTGANVLTF,TGTGCCAGCAGCTTCGGTGTTGGGAGAACTGGGGCCAACGTCCTGACTTTC
TRBD1,TRBJ1-5,NA,TRBV6-1,CASSDTIRDRVRNQPQHF,TGTGCCAGCAGTGACACCATCCGGGACAGGGTTCGCAATCAGCCCCAGCATTTT
TRBD2,TRBJ2-1,few,TRBV6-2/TRBV6-3,CASSSPGLSSGRAGEQFF,TGTGCCAGCAGTTCCCCGGGACTGAGTAGCGGGAGGGCCGGGGAGCAGTTCTTC
TRBD1,TRBJ1-1,many,TRBV18,CASSRNRDRVDTEAFF,TGTGCCAGCTCACGAAACCGGGACAGGGTTGACACTGAAGCTTTCTTT
NA,TRBJ1-1,many,TRBV12-3/TRBV12-4,CASSPWGNTEAFF,TGTGCCAGCAGTCCCTGGGGGAACACTGAAGCTTTCTTT
TRBD1,TRBJ2-7,many,TRBV10-3,CAITSTGTGGYEQYF,TGTGCCATCACCTCCACCGGGACAGGGGGATACGAGCAGTACTTC
NA,TRBJ1-6,many,TRBV6-5,CASSYEGPSSYNSPLHF,TGTGCCAGCAGTTACGAGGGGCCGAGCTCCTATAATTCACCCCTCCACTTT
TRBD1,TRBJ1-2,NA,TRBV14,CASRPGQGKGDGYTF,TGTGCCAGCAGACCCGGACAGGGGAAAGGGGATGGCTACACCTTC
NA,TRBJ2-6,NA,TRBV5-1,CASTPDGRSSGANVLTF,TGCGCCAGCACCCCGGACGGACGTAGCTCTGGGGCCAACGTCCTGACTTTC
NA,TRBJ2-2,many,TRBV6-1,CASSYRPYLSTGELFF,TGTGCCAGCAGCTACAGACCGTACCTAAGCACCGGGGAGCTGTTTTTT
TRBD2,TRBJ2-1,few,TRBV6-1,CASSLGLAGDLSFF,TGTGCCAGCAGCCTTGGACTAGCGGGGGACCTTTCGTTCTTC
NA,TRBJ1-4,NA,TRBV19,CAVRGATNEKLFF,TGTGCCGTAAGAGGGGCGACTAATGAAAAACTGTTTTTT
NA,TRBJ2-7,few,TRBV19,CASSIAGAGFYEQYF,TGTGCCAGTAGTATCGCGGGGGCGGGGTTCTACGAGCAGTACTTC
NA,TRBJ1-3,many,TRBV12-3/TRBV12-4,CASSLLISSGNTIYF,TGTGCCAGCAGCTTACTGATAAGCTCTGGAAACACCATATATTTT
NA,TRBJ1-1,NA,TRBV11-2,CASSLYPGTDTEAFF,TGTGCCAGCAGCCTATACCCTGGGACGGATACTGAAGCTTTCTTT